Below are 24 T cell receptor beta chains sequenced from a single sample in a study of patients and donors after allogeneic stem cell transplantation. One entry per CDR3 protein results from TCRdb running MiXCR on the RT-PCR reads. The sample includes hundreds of thousands of distinct CDR3 sequences, 16% of them seen just once. Material: blood, either unsorted or a sorted T cell fraction (not recorded which). The receptors come from a human donor who was either an allogeneic HSCT recipient or a stem cell or donor lymphocyte infusion donor (not recorded which). It is not recorded whose cells these are; they may come from a transplant donor.

This sequence joins TRBV25-1 and TRBJ2-3; possibly TRBD2 for D (7 bases). The CDR3 length is 16 residues. Germline CDR1 MGHDK, CDR2 SYGVNS. Trimming removed 1 base from V and 6 bases from J, with 17 bases in between. For the CDR3, the DNA is TGTGCCAGCAGTGAATTAGGGGGGGGGCTGGATGATACGCAGTATTTT. As protein: CASSELGGGLDDTQYF.

This clonotype has more than one count but fewer than ten. This sequence joins TRBV28 and TRBJ2-3; D is unresolved. CDR3 size: 13 residues. Germline CDR1 and CDR2: MDHEN and SYDVKM. Here the CDR3 reads CAAALVSPDTQYF. The CDR3 coding sequence is TGTGCAGCCGCCCTAGTGAGCCCAGATACGCAGTATTTT.

This clonotype was found a few times. The chain employs TRBV2 and TRBJ2-1; tentatively, D is TRBD2 (5 bases). V dropped 2 bases and J dropped 6 bases, with 14 bases sitting between them. This CDR3 has 15 residues. CDR1 is SNHLY, CDR2 FYNNEI, per germline. This chain's CDR3 is CASSERGLNANEQFF. CDR3 nucleotides: TGTGCCAGCAGTGAACGCGGGCTGAACGCCAATGAGCAGTTCTTC.

This clonotype has more than one count but fewer than ten. V is TRBV9 and J is TRBJ2-7; D unclear. The ends were cut back, 4 bases at V and 1 base at J, with 12 bases in the middle. The CDR3 covers 14 residues. Germline-derived CDR1 and CDR2 are SGDLS and YYNGEE. This CDR3 reads CASSIRTESYEQYF. The CDR3 DNA reads TGTGCCAGCAGCATAAGGACGGAATCCTACGAGCAGTACTTC.

The chain combines TRBV5-6 with TRBJ2-3; TRBD1 might be the D (6 bases). The CDR3 has 14 residues. Trimming removed 5 bases from V and 1 base from J, with 11 bases in between. CDR1 and CDR2 (germline): SGHDT, YYEEEE. CDR3 in amino acids: CASRPGQRTDTQYF. As DNA, the CDR3 is TGTGCCAGCAGGCCGGGACAACGCACAGATACGCAGTATTTT.

The rearrangement joins TRBV30 to TRBJ2-3; 11 bases are shared with TRBD2. V was pared by 3 bases and J by 8 bases, with 16 bases of the junction left unmatched. This CDR3 is built from 17 residues. Germline CDR1 GTSNPN, CDR2 SVGIG (reference sequence). The chain's CDR3 is CAWSLTPPGLAASTQYF. The DNA of the CDR3 is TGTGCCTGGAGCCTCACCCCTCCGGGACTAGCGGCCTCTACGCAGTATTTT.

This clonotype has only a few counts. This chain joins TRBV4-2 and TRBJ2-3; D might be TRBD2 (5 bases). The length of the CDR3 is 15 residues. Germline V gene data show CDR1 as LGHNA and CDR2 as YNFKEQ. Trimming removed 1 base from V and 0 bases from J, with 8 bases in between. The DNA for the CDR3 is TGTGCCAGCAGCCAAGTAACGGGGAGCACAGATACGCAGTATTTT. Translating it yields CASSQVTGSTDTQYF.

This clonotype was seen repeatedly, ten times or more. The rearrangement links TRBV27 to TRBJ2-1; 10 bases align to TRBD2. The germline V gene has CDR1 MNHEY and CDR2 SMNVEV (reference sequence). The CDR3 has 15 amino acids. The ends lost 3 bases at V and 7 bases at J; junction bases unmatched: 6. CDR3 in amino acids: CASSFLAGDRNEQFF. For the CDR3, the DNA is TGTGCCAGCAGTTTCCTAGCGGGAGATCGTAATGAGCAGTTCTTC.

This clonotype has just a few counts. The gene calls are TRBV5-6 and TRBJ2-3, with unresolved D. V was trimmed by 2 bases and J by 1 base, leaving 11 bases between them. Looked up from germline, CDR1 is SGHDT and CDR2 is YYEEEE. CDR3 length: 15 residues. The CDR3 loop is CASSFGRARTDTQYF. Here the CDR3 DNA reads TGTGCCAGCAGCTTTGGACGCGCCCGCACAGATACGCAGTATTTT.

This clonotype was seen more than once but under ten times. The chain combines TRBV24-1 with TRBJ2-2, with 9 bases aligning to TRBD2. The CDR3 is made up of 18 amino acids. The germline gives CDR1 KGHDR, CDR2 SFDVKD. V gave up 4 bases and J gave up 4 bases; unmatched junction bases: 12. The CDR3 loop is CATSDARQRGATTGELFF. As DNA, the CDR3 is TGTGCCACCAGTGACGCCAGGCAGCGGGGGGCCACCACCGGGGAGCTGTTTTTT.

This CDR3 reads CASSLAHPSGTGELFF. The CDR3 DNA is TGTGCCAGCAGTTTAGCGCATCCTAGCGGAACCGGGGAGCTGTTTTTT. The chain combines TRBV12-3 or TRBV12-4 with TRBJ2-2; TRBD2 agrees at 7 bases. The CDR3 has 16 amino acids. V trimming: 0 bases; J trimming: 5 bases; junction bases outside the gene matches: 6.

This clonotype was detected only a few times. The gene calls are TRBV5-1 and TRBJ1-1; the D gene is possibly TRBD1 (5 bases). Germline V gene lookup returns CDR1 SGHRS and CDR2 YFSETQ. Trimming shortened V by 0 bases and J by 4 bases, and 7 bases separated the two germline ends. The CDR3 is made up of 13 amino acids. The CDR3 sequence: CASSLVGTTEAFF. In DNA, the CDR3 is TGCGCCAGCAGCTTGGTGGGGACCACTGAAGCTTTCTTT.

This chain joins TRBV6-2 or TRBV6-3 and TRBJ2-7, with 9 bases that match TRBD2. CDR3 length equals 19 residues. V was pared by 0 bases and J by 2 bases, with 14 bases of the junction left unmatched. From germline, CDR1 is MNHEY and CDR2 SVGEGT. CDR3 DNA: TGTGCCAGCAGTTACTCGCTAGAGAATCTAGCGGGGCGGACCTACGAGCAGTACTTC. It specifies CASSYSLENLAGRTYEQYF.

There are many counts of this clonotype. This chain links TRBV12-3 or TRBV12-4 with TRBJ1-2; a weak D match, TRBD1 (6 bases). Trimming shortened V by 5 bases and J by 5 bases, and 12 bases separated the two germline ends. The CDR3 is 13 residues long. CDR3 residues: CASSLQGGYGYTF. As DNA, the CDR3 is TGTGCCAGCAGTCTACAGGGAGGGTATGGCTACACCTTC.

Remarks on this clonotype: A junction boundary mismatches the germline segment, possibly from a read error. The genes are TRBV29-1 and TRBJ2-5; D ambiguous. This CDR3 region has 13 residues. CDR1 and CDR2 from the germline V gene are SQVTM and ANQGSEA. The CDR3 sequence: CSVEKAGVEIQYF. The CDR3, as DNA: TGCAGCGTTGAAAAAGCTGGGGTGGAGATCCAGTACTTC.

The rearrangement uses TRBV18 and TRBJ1-5; D is unresolved. The V and J ends lost 2 bases and 9 bases respectively, with 11 bases between them. Germline CDR1 is KGHSH and CDR2 is LQKENI. The length of the CDR3 is 13 residues. DNA of the CDR3: TGTGCCAGCTCACCAGGAGGGCTGCGGCCCCAGCATTTT. Its protein is CASSPGGLRPQHF.

This clonotype was seen a single time. The gene calls are TRBV11-2 and TRBJ2-3, with 9 bases identical to TRBD2. This CDR3 comprises 16 residues. Germline lookup yields CDR1 SGHAT and CDR2 FQNNGV. V lost 0 bases, J lost 3 bases, and 4 bases stayed unmatched. CDR3 in DNA: TGTGCCAGCAGCTTAGAAAATAGCGGGAGAACAGATACGCAGTATTTT. This gives the protein CASSLENSGRTDTQYF.

V and J are TRBV4-2 and TRBJ1-1, with D hard to call. The V gene's germline CDR1 is LGHNA and CDR2 YNFKEQ. V was shortened by 2 bases and J by 3 bases, with 10 bases between the two germline ends. The CDR3 is 14 amino acids. CDR3 sequence: CASSQNRRYTEAFF. CDR3 sequence (DNA): TGTGCCAGCAGCCAAAACAGACGTTACACTGAAGCTTTCTTT.

The CDR3 nucleotides are TGTGCCAGCAGGAAGGGACAGGGGGTACCCACAGATACGCAGTATTTT. Protein: CASRKGQGVPTDTQYF. The rearrangement uses TRBV12-3 or TRBV12-4 and TRBJ2-3; 11 bases are a match to TRBD1. V lost 6 bases and J lost 2; bases outside the gene matches: 7. The CDR3 is 16 amino acids.

Many counts were recorded for this clonotype. The chain couples TRBV12-3 or TRBV12-4 to TRBJ1-5; D might be TRBD1 (5 bases). CDR3 length: 17 amino acids. V was shortened by 5 bases and J by 5 bases, with 22 bases between the two germline ends. DNA for the CDR3: TGTGCCAGCAGTGCCCTACAGGTGGGGTCGATTCATCAGCCCCAGCATTTT. Translation gives CASSALQVGSIHQPQHF.

This clonotype was observed a few times. This chain uses TRBV6-5 with TRBJ1-1; D possibly corresponds to TRBD1 (5 bases). The CDR3 loop spans 14 amino acids. The germline V gene has CDR1 MNHEY and CDR2 SVGAGI. Trimming shortened V by 2 bases and J by 0 bases, and 7 bases separated the two germline ends. CDR3 bases: TGTGCCAGCAGTTACGGGGGGGTGAACACTGAAGCTTTCTTT. This sequence encodes CASSYGGVNTEAFF.

This clonotype was seen repeatedly, ten times or more. The rearrangement joins TRBV5-1 to TRBJ1-1, with D possibly TRBD1 on 6 matching bases. The CDR3 has 13 residues. Germline V gene lookup returns CDR1 SGHRS and CDR2 YFSETQ. The V and J ends lost 5 bases and 3 bases respectively, with 11 bases between them. This chain's CDR3 is CASSPRGDTEAFF. The CDR3 nucleotides are TGCGCCAGCAGTCCAAGGGGGGACACTGAAGCTTTCTTT.

J is TRBJ1-4 and V is TRBV12-3 or TRBV12-4, with D perhaps TRBD1 (6 bases). Trimming took 5 bases from V and 8 from J, leaving 15 bases between them. CDR3 length equals 14 residues. Here the CDR3 reads CASSHRVWREKLFF. The CDR3 DNA reads as TGTGCCAGCAGTCACAGGGTATGGAGGGAAAAACTGTTTTTT.

V and J are TRBV9 and TRBJ2-1; D is unresolved. CDR1 is SGDLS, CDR2 YYNGEE, per germline. This CDR3 spans 15 amino acids. Trimming pared 0 bases from V and 5 bases from J, leaving 12 bases between. This CDR3 is CASSVGETPHNEQFF. In DNA, the CDR3 is TGTGCCAGCAGCGTAGGAGAGACACCTCACAATGAGCAGTTCTTC.